The 25 T cell receptor beta chains listed next were all sequenced from one sample in a study of T cell responses to AZD1222 COVID-19 vaccine (dated by TCRdb to about 2021). The time point tag for this specimen amounts to: baseline before first vaccination. The library was generated by the immunoSEQ multiplex PCR assay. TCRdb provides this immuneACCESS table in a form limited to in-frame rearrangements. Some clones are lacking; in checked studies, under half of them reflect an unresolved V gene, and why the rest are absent is not known. A total of more than 95,000 clones appear in this sample, 89% of them only once. The top ten hold 18% of the sample. Sequencing was performed on peripheral blood, taken on day 0 of AZD1222 vaccination. The receptors here all came from an adult in good health.

The chain carries TRBV7-8 and TRBJ1-5; D perhaps matches TRBD1 (5 bases). Germline CDR1 and CDR2: SGHVS and FQNEAQ. Trimming cost V 2 bases and J 2 bases, with 13 bases left between them. The CDR3 contains 16 residues. This CDR3 reads CASSLFWGDGNQPQHF. The DNA for the CDR3 is TGTGCCAGCAGCTTATTTTGGGGGGATGGCAATCAGCCCCAGCATTTT. Variable domain in full (rest from reference TRBV7-8 and TRBJ1-5): GAGVSQSPRYKVAKRGQDVALRCDPISGHVSLFWYQQALGQGPEFLTYFQNEAQLDKSGLPSDRFFAERPEGSVSTLKIQRTQQEDSAVYLCASSLFWGDGNQPQHFGDGTRLSIL.

The chain is built from TRBV19 and TRBJ1-2; 9 nucleotides agree with TRBD1. The CDR3 spans 15 residues. The germline V gene has CDR1 LNHDA and CDR2 SQIVND (reference sequence). J gave up 7 bases and V 3 bases, and 9 bases lay outside the gene matches. CDR3 coding DNA: TGTGCCAGTAGTATCTCCTCGGACAGGGGAGGTGGCTACACCTTC. Residues: CASSISSDRGGGYTF.

This sequence joins TRBV19 and TRBJ2-1; 8 bases map to TRBD1. The V and J ends lost 2 bases and 7 bases, in that order; junction bases with no gene match: 7. The germline CDR1 and CDR2 sequences are LNHDA and SQIVND (reference sequence). The CDR3 loop spans 15 amino acids. The CDR3 here is CASSITAGGPNEQFF. The CDR3, as DNA: TGTGCCAGTAGTATAACGGCAGGGGGCCCAAATGAGCAGTTCTTC.

The J gene is TRBJ1-5, the V gene TRBV4-1; D perhaps matches TRBD1 (6 bases). The V end was cut by 2 bases, the J end by 0 bases, with 11 bases between. The CDR3 runs to 16 residues. In germline, CDR1 is MGHRA, CDR2 YSYEKL. CDR3 residues: CASSQLAGHSNQPQHF. CDR3 coding DNA: TGCGCCAGCAGCCAATTGGCGGGACATAGCAATCAGCCCCAGCATTTT.

This chain connects TRBV28 to TRBJ1-5, with unresolved D. The CDR3 loop spans 16 amino acids. Germline lookup yields CDR1 MDHEN and CDR2 SYDVKM. Trimming took 4 bases from V and 0 from J, leaving 13 bases between them. As DNA, the CDR3 is TGTGCCAGCAGTTCACCCGGACGTGATAGCAATCAGCCCCAGCATTTT. The encoded protein is CASSSPGRDSNQPQHF.

This clone was observed once. The CDR3 spells CASSLRGARTNSPLHF. The CDR3 coding sequence is TGTGCCAGCAGTTTGAGGGGAGCTAGAACCAATTCACCCCTCCACTTT. V usage is TRBV27 and J usage is TRBJ1-6; D possibly corresponds to TRBD1 (5 bases). Germline values: CDR1 MNHEY, CDR2 SMNVEV (reference sequence). V dropped 3 bases and J dropped 7 bases, with 16 bases sitting between them. The CDR3 is made up of 16 amino acids.

In its sample, this clone was seen a few times. V and J are TRBV19 and TRBJ2-6; D is unresolved. The CDR3 totals 17 residues. V lost 9 bases to trimming and J lost 0 bases, with 18 bases between them. Germline-derived CDR1 and CDR2 are LNHDA and SQIVND (reference sequence). CDR3: CASRLRHTDSGANVLTF. For the CDR3, the DNA is TGTGCCAGCCGCCTCCGGCACACCGACTCTGGGGCCAACGTCCTGACTTTC.

The chain combines TRBV5-4 with TRBJ1-1, with D possibly TRBD1 on 6 matching bases. Looked up from germline, CDR1 is SGHNT and CDR2 is YYREEE (reference sequence). Between the trimmed V and J ends, which lost 4 bases and 0 bases, there was a span of 13 bases. The CDR3 is 15 residues long. The CDR3 DNA reads as TGTGCCAGCAGCGGGAGGGGACAAATGAACACTGAAGCTTTCTTT. Translating it yields CASSGRGQMNTEAFF.

The chain uses TRBV27 and TRBJ2-2; D call uncertain. This CDR3 contains 10 residues. The V gene's germline CDR1 is MNHEY and CDR2 SMNVEV (reference sequence). The V and J ends lost 11 bases and 3 bases respectively, with 4 bases between them. CDR3 region: CAPYTGELFF. In DNA, the CDR3 is TGTGCCCCCTACACCGGGGAGCTGTTTTTT.

The chain has TRBV20-1 and TRBJ1-5; a possible D gene is TRBD1 (5 bases). V lost 3 bases, J lost 7 bases, and 16 bases lay in between. The CDR3 is 14 amino acids. Germline lookup yields CDR1 DFQATT and CDR2 SNEGSKA (reference sequence). The CDR3 sequence is CSASNSRAGQPQHF. DNA for the CDR3: TGCAGTGCTAGTAACTCCAGGGCGGGACAGCCCCAGCATTTT.

The V call is TRBV6-5, the J call TRBJ1-3, with D uncertain. V was clipped by 6 bases and J by 0 bases, with 9 bases between them. From germline, CDR1 is MNHEY and CDR2 SVGAGI. The CDR3 is made up of 14 amino acids. The CDR3 coding sequence is TGTGCCAGCAGCCTCAGGAACTCTGGAAACACCATATATTTT. Protein product: CASSLRNSGNTIYF.

The chain couples TRBV6-4 to TRBJ2-1; 8 bases align to TRBD2. Per the germline V gene, CDR1 is MRHNA and CDR2 is SNTAGT. The CDR3 spans 17 residues. Germline trimming cut 5 bases from V and 2 bases from J; bases unmatched to any gene: 11. DNA for the CDR3: TGTGCCAGCAGTTTGACCGGGACTAGTGCCCCCTACAATGAGCAGTTCTTC. This sequence encodes CASSLTGTSAPYNEQFF.

The chain joins TRBV9 to TRBJ1-2, with D possibly being TRBD1 (6 bases). V lost 4 bases to trimming and J lost 7 bases, with 17 bases between them. Germline CDR1 is SGDLS and CDR2 is YYNGEE. This CDR3 has 14 residues. The CDR3 DNA reads TGTGCCAGCAGCCTACCAGGGGAAGTGGGTGGCTACACCTTC. This codes for CASSLPGEVGGYTF.

The chain combines TRBV29-1 with TRBJ2-6; D is perhaps TRBD2 (5 bases). The CDR3 extends over 15 amino acids. Trimming pared 3 bases from V and 1 base from J, leaving 10 bases between. Germline CDR1 reads SQVTM; CDR2 reads ANQGSEA. CDR3 nucleotides: TGCAGCGTTGACTTGGGCGGGTCTGGGGCCAACGTCCTGACTTTC. As protein: CSVDLGGSGANVLTF.

This chain joins TRBV19 and TRBJ2-1, with D hard to call. V was cut by 5 bases and J by 0 bases, with 14 bases left in between. CDR3 length: 16 amino acids. Germline loops: CDR1 LNHDA, CDR2 SQIVND (reference sequence). CDR3 nucleotide sequence: TGTGCCAGTAGTCGCCTGGCAGGTAGCTCCTACAATGAGCAGTTCTTC. Encoded protein: CASSRLAGSSYNEQFF.

The chain carries TRBV5-1 and TRBJ1-1; TRBD1 matches 9 bases. Unmatched junction bases numbered 4, after V lost 1 base and J lost 0 bases. The CDR3 covers 16 residues. Germline loops: CDR1 SGHRS, CDR2 YFSETQ. CDR3 DNA: TGCGCCAGCAGCTTGTCGACAGGGGGGGTGAACACTGAAGCTTTCTTT. Its translation: CASSLSTGGVNTEAFF.

This sequence joins TRBV25-1 and TRBJ2-7, with TRBD1 matching 9 bases. Trimming removed 7 bases from V and 6 bases from J; junction bases left unmatched: 7. This CDR3 comprises 13 residues. The germline V gene has CDR1 MGHDK and CDR2 SYGVNS. The CDR3 spells CASTRQGDREQYF. The CDR3 DNA is TGTGCCAGCACGAGACAGGGGGACCGCGAGCAGTACTTC.

The rearrangement links TRBV24-1 to TRBJ2-2, with 8 bases aligning to TRBD1. This CDR3 is built from 14 residues. Germline assignment: CDR1 KGHDR and CDR2 SFDVKD. V lost 7 bases, J lost 3 bases, and 3 bases stayed unmatched. The CDR3 bases are TGTGCCACCAGGGGGACAGGCGACACCGGGGAGCTGTTTTTT. Translation gives CATRGTGDTGELFF.

V is TRBV7-2 and J is TRBJ2-1; 7 nucleotides align to TRBD2. The trim removed 4 bases at V and 5 bases at J, leaving 8 bases unmatched. The CDR3 is 15 amino acids. Germline-derived CDR1 and CDR2 are SGHTA and FQGNSA. As DNA, the CDR3 is TGTGCCAGCAGCTCAAGCGGGACTATAAACAATGAGCAGTTCTTC. Its protein is CASSSSGTINNEQFF.

This chain links TRBV4-1 with TRBJ2-2, with D uncertain. Deletions cut 3 bases from V and 0 bases from J, with 11 bases between. The CDR3 spans 16 residues. Germline CDR1 MGHRA, CDR2 YSYEKL. In DNA, the CDR3 is TGCGCCAGCAGCCAGCTGTACCAGCCGAACACCGGGGAGCTGTTTTTT. Translation gives CASSQLYQPNTGELFF.

The chain joins TRBV7-9 to TRBJ2-2, with TRBD2 as a possible D gene (6 bases). Per germline, CDR1 SEHNR and CDR2 FQNEAQ (reference sequence). This CDR3 is 16 amino acids long. V was shortened by 3 bases and J by 6 bases, with 17 bases between the two germline ends. The CDR3 nucleotides are TGTGCCAGCAGCTTCCCCGGGACTCGGATTTCCGGGGAGCTGTTTTTT. Amino acids: CASSFPGTRISGELFF.

Comment on this clone: This sample includes further DNA sequences coding for the same CDR3. This chain connects TRBV4-1 to TRBJ2-2; 9 nucleotides agree with TRBD2. Germline CDR1 MGHRA, CDR2 YSYEKL. J was trimmed by 0 bases and V by 1 base; bases with no gene match: 3. This CDR3 region has 17 residues. DNA for the CDR3: TGCGCCAGCAGCCAAGTGCGGGGGGGGACGAACACCGGGGAGCTGTTTTTT. Translation gives CASSQVRGGTNTGELFF.

The chain has TRBV6-6 and TRBJ2-5; TRBD2 aligns across 11 bases. This CDR3 has 14 amino acids. CDR1 is MNHNY, CDR2 SVGAGI, per germline (reference sequence). Losses at the gene ends were 4 bases for V and 5 bases for J; bases not matched to a gene: 3. The CDR3 spells CASSLAGGQETQYF. CDR3 coding DNA: TGTGCCAGCAGTTTAGCGGGGGGGCAGGAGACCCAGTACTTC.

The chain uses TRBV25-1 and TRBJ2-7; possible D gene TRBD1, 6 bases. Germline CDR1 reads MGHDK; CDR2 reads SYGVNS. This CDR3 is 15 amino acids long. Trimming removed 4 bases at V and 0 bases at J, with 13 bases between. CDR3 nucleotide sequence: TGTGCCAGCAGTGCACGGACAGATACCTCCTACGAGCAGTACTTC. It codes for CASSARTDTSYEQYF.

The CDR3 coding sequence is TGTGCCAGCAGCGGCAGCTACGAGCAGTACTTC. It is translated as CASSGSYEQYF. This chain connects TRBV5-6 to TRBJ2-7; no clear D. This CDR3 comprises 11 residues. From germline, CDR1 is SGHDT and CDR2 YYEEEE. V lost 4 bases, J lost 3 bases, and 5 bases lay in between.